This T cell receptor (beta chain) is drawn from a study of T cells after posttransplantation cyclophosphamide. Ten or more counts support this clone. Using immunoSEQ multiplex PCR, the repertoire was profiled, and TCRdb retains in-frame clones only, with some absent. This sample has 20,000 to 25,000 clones, each found more than once. The sequenced sample consisted of PBMCs. The receptor was isolated from a woman in her sixties in good health, CMV-negative, and a related stem cell transplant donor.

The DNA for the CDR3 is TGTGCCAGCAGCCCTACTAGCCCCGGGGACAATGAGCAGTTCTTC. Translating gives CASSPTSPGDNEQFF. The chain has TRBV7-9 and TRBJ2-1; possibly TRBD2 for D (6 bases). There are 15 residues in the CDR3. Looked up from germline, CDR1 is SEHNR and CDR2 is FQNEAQ (reference sequence). The V end lost 5 bases, the J end lost 5 bases, and 16 bases lay between the germline ends.